The rows below give T cell receptor beta chains drawn from one sample of a study of cytotoxic CD8 clonotypes in ibrutinib-treated CLL. Clones were sequenced by immunoSEQ multiplex PCR, and TCRdb holds only the in-frame ones, with some missing. Of 120,000 to 150,000 clones in the sample, under 95% are singletons; the top ten hold 11%. Material: PBMCs, obtained after 12 months of ibrutinib treatment. Receptors were obtained from a human donor with chronic lymphocytic leukemia. CDR3s include the opening cysteine and the closing phenylalanine or tryptophan. D genes are given only for firm matches. The size entry is marked missing in some rows and otherwise reads once, few, many or a size class.

>.|TRBJ1-3|.|TRBV7-9|17
CASSLDGGSTSGNTIYF
TGTGCCAGCAGCTTAGACGGAGGCAGTACCTCTGGAAACACCATATATTTT
>.|TRBJ1-2|.|TRBV5-1|12
CASSLGVHGYTF
TGCGCCAGCAGCTTGGGGGTCCATGGCTACACCTTC
>.|TRBJ2-7|.|TRBV18|16
CASSPRADYPTYEQYF
TGTGCCAGCTCACCACGCGCAGATTATCCCACCTACGAGCAGTACTTC
>.|TRBJ2-1|.|TRBV2|17
CASSEAVHRDLAYEQFF
TGTGCCAGCAGTGAAGCGGTCCACAGGGACTTAGCGTATGAGCAGTTCTTC
>.|TRBJ1-1|.|TRBV7-9|14
CASSLTTGNTEAFF
TGTGCCAGCAGCTTAACGACAGGGAACACTGAAGCTTTCTTT
>.|TRBJ2-1|.|TRBV7-2|16
CASSTTGTQTYNEQFF
TGTGCCAGCAGCACGACCGGGACTCAAACTTACAATGAGCAGTTCTTC
>.|TRBJ2-5|.|TRBV10-2|13
CASSERGKETQYF
TGCGCCAGCAGTGAGAGGGGTAAAGAGACCCAGTACTTC
>.|TRBJ2-1|.|TRBV5-5|11
CASKSGVEQFF
TGTGCCTCCAAAAGTGGGGTTGAGCAGTTCTTC
>TRBD1|TRBJ1-2|.|TRBV7-2|16
CASSLAGTGGEDGYTF
TGTGCCAGCAGCTTAGCTGGGACAGGGGGCGAAGATGGCTACACCTTC
>TRBD2|TRBJ2-7|.|TRBV29-1|16
CSALSAGGPLENEQYF
TGCAGCGCCCTCTCAGCGGGAGGGCCCTTGGAAAACGAGCAGTACTTC
>.|TRBJ1-1|.|TRBV27|13
CASSLTRSTEAFF
TGTGCCAGCAGCCTTACACGGAGCACTGAAGCTTTCTTT
>TRBD2|TRBJ2-2|.|TRBV7-3|15
CASSLASGNGGELFF
TGTGCCAGCAGCTTGGCTAGCGGGAACGGCGGGGAGCTGTTTTTT
>TRBD2|TRBJ2-5|.|TRBV4-3|15
CASSRGTSGAETQYF
TGCGCCAGCAGCCGAGGGACTAGTGGTGCAGAGACCCAGTACTTC
>.|TRBJ2-7|.|TRBV15|13
CATSRDSRHEQYF
TGTGCCACCAGCAGAGATAGTCGGCACGAGCAGTACTTC
>.|TRBJ1-2|.|TRBV9|12
CASRADSTTMYF
TGTGCCAGCAGAGCCGACAGTACAACTATGTACTTC
>.|TRBJ2-7|.|TRBV7-8|12
CASSPKPYEQYF
TGTGCCAGCAGCCCGAAGCCCTACGAGCAGTACTTC
>.|TRBJ2-5|once|TRBV28|12
CASSLDQETQYF
TGTGCCAGCAGTTTAGACCAAGAGACCCAGTACTTC
>.|TRBJ2-7|.|TRBV6-5|14
CASSSGGSHYEQYF
TGTGCCAGCAGTTCTGGGGGTTCCCACTACGAGCAGTACTTC
>.|TRBJ1-4|.|TRBV19|14
CASSIALLGEKLFF
TGTGCCAGTAGTATAGCCCTCCTTGGTGAAAAACTGTTTTTT
>TRBD1|TRBJ1-3|.|TRBV6-6|14
CASSAQGSGNTIYF
TGTGCCAGCAGCGCACAGGGGAGCGGAAACACCATATATTTT
>TRBD2|TRBJ2-7|.|TRBV19|16
CASSPEGLAVAYEQYF
TGTGCCAGTAGTCCCGAAGGACTAGCGGTGGCCTACGAGCAGTACTTC
>TRBD2|TRBJ2-7|.|TRBV5-1|18
CASSLDRAVAGGPLEQYF
TGCGCCAGCAGCTTGGACAGGGCGGTAGCGGGAGGCCCACTCGAGCAGTACTTC